The entry that follows covers one TCR beta chain sequence. Germline V gene sequence: CDR1 SNHLY, CDR2 FYNNEI. With 8 bases removed from V and 2 bases from J, the gap between germline ends came to 13 bases. CDR3 length: 15 residues. The sample originates from a study of shared clonotypes between healthy human individuals. Repertoires were generated with immunoSEQ multiplex PCR, while TCRdb's copy carries only in-frame clones and drops some. The top ten clones hold around 13% of a sample with about 510,000 clones, about three quarters of them seen once. This clonotype originated in a middle-aged woman in good health. Some clones in this sample may be carry-over from other donors' samples. The sequenced sample consisted of PBMCs. This rearrangement joins TRBV2 to TRBJ1-6; D might be TRBD1 (6 bases). The CDR3 region has the DNA TGTGCCAGCGGGGAGGGGGGACCCTATAATTCACCCCTCCACTTT. It codes for CASGEGGPYNSPLHF.